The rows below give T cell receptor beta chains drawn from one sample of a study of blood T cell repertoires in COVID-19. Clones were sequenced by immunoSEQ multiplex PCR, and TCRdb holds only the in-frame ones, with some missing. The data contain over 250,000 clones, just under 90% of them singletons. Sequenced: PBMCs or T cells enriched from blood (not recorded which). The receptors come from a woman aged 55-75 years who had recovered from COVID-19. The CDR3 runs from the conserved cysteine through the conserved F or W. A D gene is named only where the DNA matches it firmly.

CDR3aa: CASSEGLAYEQYF
CDR3nt: TGTGCCAGCAGCGAGGGACTAGCTTACGAGCAGTACTTC
d_gene: TRBD2
j_gene: TRBJ2-7
v_gene: TRBV7-8

CDR3aa: CASSLGTLTGGSGYTF
CDR3nt: TGCGCCAGCAGCTTGGGGACACTGACAGGGGGTAGTGGCTACACCTTC
d_gene: TRBD1
j_gene: TRBJ1-2
v_gene: TRBV5-1

CDR3aa: CASRRDRVDGYTF
CDR3nt: TGTGCCAGCAGAAGGGACAGGGTCGATGGCTACACCTTC
d_gene: TRBD1
j_gene: TRBJ1-2
v_gene: TRBV2

CDR3aa: CASSSGQETEAFF
CDR3nt: TGTGCCAGCAGCTCGGGACAGGAGACTGAAGCTTTCTTT
d_gene: TRBD1
j_gene: TRBJ1-1
v_gene: TRBV7-3

CDR3aa: CASSQAGQSYEQYF
CDR3nt: TGTGCCAGCAGCCAAGCGGGACAGTCTTACGAGCAGTACTTC
d_gene: TRBD1
j_gene: TRBJ2-7
v_gene: TRBV3-1/TRBV3-2

CDR3aa: CASTPRLAGNEQFF
CDR3nt: TGTGCCAGCACCCCCAGGCTAGCGGGTAATGAGCAGTTCTTC
d_gene: TRBD2
j_gene: TRBJ2-1
v_gene: TRBV25-1

CDR3aa: CASSLAPGVGTEAFF
CDR3nt: TGCGCCAGCAGCTTGGCTCCGGGGGTAGGGACTGAAGCTTTCTTT
d_gene: NA
j_gene: TRBJ1-1
v_gene: TRBV5-1

CDR3aa: CASSLDRGLPGELFF
CDR3nt: TGTGCCAGCAGTTTGGATAGGGGTCTCCCCGGGGAGCTGTTTTTT
d_gene: NA
j_gene: TRBJ2-2
v_gene: TRBV27

CDR3aa: CASRGGLISGNTIYF
CDR3nt: TGTGCCAGCAGAGGAGGACTGATCTCTGGAAACACCATATATTTT
d_gene: NA
j_gene: TRBJ1-3
v_gene: TRBV2

CDR3aa: CASSISPRDRVNEQYF
CDR3nt: TGTGCCAGTAGTATTTCTCCCCGGGACAGGGTCAACGAGCAGTACTTC
d_gene: TRBD1
j_gene: TRBJ2-7
v_gene: TRBV19

CDR3aa: CASSVPGQGTVSGNTIYF
CDR3nt: TGTGCCAGCAGCGTCCCGGGACAGGGTACGGTCTCTGGAAACACCATATATTTT
d_gene: TRBD1
j_gene: TRBJ1-3
v_gene: TRBV3-1/TRBV3-2

CDR3aa: CASSQEGDQPQHF
CDR3nt: TGCGCCAGCAGCCAAGAAGGGGATCAGCCCCAGCATTTT
d_gene: NA
j_gene: TRBJ1-5
v_gene: TRBV4-1

CDR3aa: CASSLGGAGYEQYF
CDR3nt: TGCGCCAGTTCATTGGGGGGAGCTGGCTACGAGCAGTACTTC
d_gene: NA
j_gene: TRBJ2-7
v_gene: TRBV4-1

CDR3aa: CATHWGRGISGANVLTF
CDR3nt: TGTGCCACCCATTGGGGCAGGGGGATTTCTGGGGCCAACGTCCTGACTTTC
d_gene: TRBD1
j_gene: TRBJ2-6
v_gene: TRBV19

CDR3aa: CASSLGGRINEKLFF
CDR3nt: TGTGCCAGCAGCTTAGGGGGCAGGATTAATGAAAAACTGTTTTTT
d_gene: NA
j_gene: TRBJ1-4
v_gene: TRBV7-9